Each of the 21 T cell receptor beta chains below was sequenced from the same sample in a study of blood T cells in healthy people across ages. The authors ran a second PCR of 7 to 11 cycles using a sample-barcoded 5' primer and a J-beta primer mix. TCRdb processed the 5' RACE reads anew with MiXCR; each CDR3 protein has one entry. The sample records some 700,000 distinct CDR3 sequences, approximately 39% being singletons. The specimen sequenced was blood. These receptors all stem from a woman between 55 and 75 years old in good health.

J is TRBJ1-5 and V is TRBV20-1, with D possibly TRBD1 on 5 matching bases. The germline V gene encodes CDR1 DFQATT and CDR2 SNEGSKA (reference sequence). With 5 bases removed from V and 3 bases from J, the gap between germline ends came to 20 bases. The CDR3 totals 16 residues. The CDR3, as DNA: TGCAGTGCTCGCCTCGGGGGATCTGGGAACAATCAGCCCCAGCATTTT. Its translation is CSARLGGSGNNQPQHF.

The chain recombines TRBV7-2 with TRBJ2-4, with 8 bases that match TRBD2. The CDR3 extends over 17 amino acids. The V gene's germline CDR1 is SGHTA and CDR2 FQGNSA. The V gene end was trimmed by 1 base and the J gene end by 13 bases; junction bases not matched to a gene: 18. DNA of the CDR3: TGTGCCAGCAGCTTAGTAGGGTTTAGCGGGGATCCGGAAGAGCAGTACTTC. Amino acid sequence: CASSLVGFSGDPEEQYF.

A note on this clonotype: Just one base apart from a much larger clone, this may be a read error. The genes are TRBV7-2 and TRBJ2-3; D is perhaps TRBD2 (5 bases). The CDR3 extends over 15 amino acids. V was pared by 5 bases and J by 4 bases, with 16 bases between. CDR1 is SGHTA and CDR2 is FQGNSA in the germline V gene. The CDR3 spells CASSAQERRADTQYF. The CDR3 DNA follows: TGTGCCAGCAGCGCCCAGGAGCGGCGCGCAGATACGCAGTATTTT.

This clonotype came up many times. The V call is TRBV2, the J call TRBJ2-1; 7 nucleotides match TRBD1. Germline-derived CDR1 and CDR2 are SNHLY and FYNNEI. This CDR3 spans 16 amino acids. The V and J ends lost 6 bases and 5 bases, in that order; junction bases with no gene match: 13. CDR3 in amino acids: CASRRSGTEANNEQFF. For the CDR3, the DNA is TGTGCCAGCAGACGCTCCGGGACAGAAGCAAACAATGAGCAGTTCTTC. Using reference TRBV2 and TRBJ2-1 for the parts outside the CDR3, the full variable domain is EPEVTQTPSHQVTQMGQEVILRCVPISNHLYFYWYRQILGQKVEFLVSFYNNEISEKSEIFDDQFSVERPDGSNFTLKIRSTKLEDSAMYFCASRRSGTEANNEQFFGPGTRLTVL.

A word on this clonotype: With a much larger clone just one base away, this may be a read error. The CDR3, as DNA: TGCGCCAGCAGCCAAGATCAAGGTGCTAGCGACGCCTACGAGCAGTACTTC. Protein sequence: CASSQDQGASDAYEQYF. The chain carries TRBV4-3 and TRBJ2-7, with D possibly TRBD2 on 6 matching bases. The CDR3 has 17 amino acids. Between the trimmed V and J ends, which lost 0 bases and 2 bases, there was a span of 17 bases. Per germline, CDR1 LGHNA and CDR2 YSLEER.

In its sample, this clonotype was seen a few times. The chain couples TRBV6-6 to TRBJ2-7, with 12 bases matching TRBD2. The CDR3 contains 16 residues. The V gene end was trimmed by 5 bases and the J gene end by 0 bases; junction bases not matched to a gene: 5. Germline lookup yields CDR1 MNHNY and CDR2 SVGAGI (reference sequence). The CDR3 DNA sequence: TGTGCCAGCAGTCTTCGACTAGCGGGAGACTCCTACGAGCAGTACTTC. Its translation: CASSLRLAGDSYEQYF.

This clonotype was recorded a few times. The rearrangement links TRBV12-3 or TRBV12-4 to TRBJ1-1; D gene unclear. Trimming pared 6 bases from V and 2 bases from J, leaving 16 bases between. CDR3 length: 15 residues. CDR3 loop: CASSRGQDPNTEAFF. In DNA, the CDR3 is TGTGCCAGCAGCAGAGGCCAGGACCCTAACACTGAAGCTTTCTTT.

The chain uses TRBV9 and TRBJ2-2; D not resolved. The length of the CDR3 is 14 residues. Germline V gene data show CDR1 as SGDLS and CDR2 as YYNGEE. V was clipped by 4 bases and J by 4 bases, with 11 bases between them. The CDR3 loop is CASSYGRVTGELFF. As DNA, the CDR3 is TGTGCCAGCAGCTACGGTCGCGTCACCGGGGAGCTGTTTTTT.

There are a few counts of this clonotype. The V and J genes are TRBV12-3 or TRBV12-4 and TRBJ1-4; D is possibly TRBD1 (5 bases). This CDR3 comprises 14 residues. The V and J ends lost 6 bases and 4 bases respectively, with 12 bases between them. CDR3 sequence (DNA): TGTGCCAGCAGGCCCGAGGGGTATAATGAAAAACTGTTTTTT. Protein product: CASRPEGYNEKLFF.

The V and J genes are TRBV7-6 and TRBJ2-1; TRBD2 aligns across 10 bases. CDR3 length: 18 amino acids. Unmatched junction bases numbered 12, after V lost 1 base and J lost 6 bases. Germline CDR1 reads SGHVS; CDR2 reads FNYEAQ. The CDR3 spells CASSLEGAVGLAINEQFF. The CDR3 DNA reads as TGTGCCAGCAGCTTAGAGGGGGCCGTGGGACTAGCGATCAATGAGCAGTTCTTC.

The chain uses TRBV20-1 and TRBJ2-7, with 8 bases matching TRBD1. V dropped 5 bases and J dropped 7; count of bases not matched to a gene: 10. Germline V gene lookup returns CDR1 DFQATT and CDR2 SNEGSKA (reference sequence). The length of the CDR3 is 13 residues. The CDR3 protein is CSAATGADNEQYF. CDR3 nucleotides: TGCAGTGCTGCGACAGGGGCTGACAATGAGCAGTACTTC.

J is TRBJ1-4 and V is TRBV7-8, with a tentative D call TRBD1 (6 bases). Germline values: CDR1 SGHVS, CDR2 FQNEAQ. The CDR3 is 15 amino acids. V dropped 2 bases and J dropped 7 bases, with 14 bases sitting between them. The CDR3 loop reads CASSLFGGQGEKLFF. In nucleotides, the CDR3 is TGTGCCAGCAGCTTATTTGGGGGGCAGGGTGAAAAACTGTTTTTT. The whole variable domain, filled in from reference TRBV7-8 and TRBJ1-4, reads GAGVSQSPRYKVAKRGQDVALRCDPISGHVSLFWYQQALGQGPEFLTYFQNEAQLDKSGLPSDRFFAERPEGSVSTLKIQRTQQEDSAVYLCASSLFGGQGEKLFFGSGTQLSVL.

A few counts support this clonotype. The chain links TRBV18 to TRBJ2-3; 10 bases map to TRBD2. This CDR3 has 16 amino acids. J lost 2 bases, V lost 3 bases, and 5 bases had no gene match. Looked up from germline, CDR1 is KGHSH and CDR2 is LQKENI. This CDR3 reads CASSPPGTSVTDTQYF. In DNA form, the CDR3 reads TGTGCCAGCTCACCGCCCGGGACTAGCGTCACAGATACGCAGTATTTT.

The rearrangement joins TRBV3-1 to TRBJ2-3; the match to TRBD2 covers 8 bases. V lost 3 bases, J lost 1 base, and 6 bases stayed unmatched. Germline lookup yields CDR1 LGHDT and CDR2 YNNKEL (reference sequence). The CDR3 contains 16 residues. CDR3 sequence (DNA): TGTGCCAGCAGCCACTCCATTAGCGGGGGCACAGATACGCAGTATTTT. This gives the protein CASSHSISGGTDTQYF.

This clonotype was recorded at least ten times. The V gene is TRBV3-1, the J gene TRBJ2-1; 11 bases agree with TRBD2. This CDR3 is built from 15 residues. Germline V gene data show CDR1 as LGHDT and CDR2 as YNNKEL (reference sequence). V was clipped by 5 bases and J by 4 bases; unmatched bases: 4. The CDR3 nucleotides are TGTGCCAGCAGCTCAACTAGCGGGGGATACAATGAGCAGTTCTTC. Translation gives CASSSTSGGYNEQFF.

The chain carries TRBV15 and TRBJ2-2; D is possibly TRBD2 (6 bases). Germline CDR1 and CDR2: LNHNV and YYDKDF (reference sequence). The length of the CDR3 is 12 residues. The germline V and J ends were trimmed by 9 bases and 3 bases, with 8 bases remaining between them. The CDR3 loop reads CATRRDTGELFF. DNA for the CDR3: TGTGCCACTAGGAGGGACACCGGGGAGCTGTTTTTT.

Remarks on this clonotype: The junction and the germline gene differ at one end; a read error may be behind it. The chain joins TRBV9 to TRBJ2-6, with 8 nucleotides matching TRBD1. This CDR3 has 17 amino acids. Germline CDR1 reads SGDLS; CDR2 reads YYNGEE. The CDR3 loop is CASGVGQGVSGANVLTF. The CDR3 nucleotides read TGTGCCAGCGGCGTAGGACAGGGTGTATCTGGGGCCAACGTCCTGACTTTC.

There are a few counts of this clonotype. The chain combines TRBV9 with TRBJ2-3; 8 bases match TRBD1. The J segment lost 5 bases and the V segment lost 0 bases, leaving 5 bases of the junction unmatched. The CDR3 consists of 15 residues. Germline CDR1 SGDLS, CDR2 YYNGEE. The CDR3 is CASSVVTGGLDTQYF. As DNA, the CDR3 is TGTGCCAGCAGCGTAGTAACAGGGGGTCTAGATACGCAGTATTTT.

This clonotype was counted only a few times. The V and J genes are TRBV5-1 and TRBJ2-3, with no clear D. This CDR3 is 16 amino acids long. Trimming removed 0 bases from V and 1 base from J, with 12 bases in between. Germline CDR1 reads SGHRS; CDR2 reads YFSETQ. CDR3: CASSLENGIGTDTQYF. DNA of the CDR3: TGCGCCAGCAGCTTGGAAAATGGTATCGGCACAGATACGCAGTATTTT. The full variable domain, its missing parts supplied by reference TRBV5-1 and TRBJ2-3, is KAGVTQTPRYLIKTRGQQVTLSCSPISGHRSVSWYQQTPGQGLQFLFEYFSETQRNKGNFPGRFSGRQFSNSRSEMNVSTLELGDSALYLCASSLENGIGTDTQYFGPGTRLTVL.

This clonotype was counted between two and nine times. This sequence joins TRBV6-1 and TRBJ2-7; D might be TRBD2 (5 bases). The CDR3 loop spans 14 amino acids. V was shortened by 2 bases and J by 4 bases, with 12 bases between the two germline ends. Germline V gene lookup returns CDR1 MNHNS and CDR2 SASEGT. CDR3 protein: CASSEHGGTYEQYF. The CDR3 DNA reads TGTGCCAGCAGTGAACATGGAGGTACTTACGAGCAGTACTTC.

There are a few counts of this clonotype. The chain is built from TRBV20-1 and TRBJ2-7; 7 nucleotides agree with TRBD1. The ends lost 5 bases at V and 12 bases at J; junction bases unmatched: 13. Germline CDR1 and CDR2: DFQATT and SNEGSKA (reference sequence). This CDR3 contains 12 residues. The CDR3 DNA sequence: TGCAGTGCTCGGCGACAGGGAACGTCAGCGTACTTC. It yields the protein CSARRQGTSAYF.